The clone carrying this T cell receptor (beta chain) showed up many times. Its target is not known. The sample is drawn from a study of regulatory T cells in long-lasting Graves disease. For the study at large: Persistence in Graves' disease required over 5 years of antithyroid drugs plus positive TSH receptor antibodies. Points from the study as a whole: Persistent cases of Graves' showed reduced TCR diversity relative to newly diagnosed patients.

Trimming took 5 bases from V and 2 from J, leaving 13 bases between them. Germline V gene lookup returns CDR1 MNHEY and CDR2 SMNVEV (reference sequence). The CDR3 has 14 residues. Documented time point: persistent/refractory GD, antithyroid drugs over 5 years with positive TRAb. Scientists built the TCR library using RNA that was extracted from PBMCs. Those enrolled as patients came out of an endocrinology department in Xi'an, China. iRepertoire HTBI primers and Arm-PCR of CDR3 regions built TCR beta libraries. MiXCR, applied by TCRdb to the multiplex PCR reads, yields one record per CDR3 protein. The table lists about 460,000 distinct CDR3 sequences, 20% to 25% of them singletons.

The sequencing here drew on peripheral blood mononuclear cells (PBMCs), taken when the disease was refractory, from a patient treated with antithyroid drugs. The V gene is TRBV27, the J gene TRBJ2-7; D remains unclear. The clonotype comes from a female donor with Graves disease. DNA for the CDR3: TGTGCCAGCAGTCTCCGGAGCCTCCCCTACGAGCAGTACTTC. This encodes CASSLRSLPYEQYF.